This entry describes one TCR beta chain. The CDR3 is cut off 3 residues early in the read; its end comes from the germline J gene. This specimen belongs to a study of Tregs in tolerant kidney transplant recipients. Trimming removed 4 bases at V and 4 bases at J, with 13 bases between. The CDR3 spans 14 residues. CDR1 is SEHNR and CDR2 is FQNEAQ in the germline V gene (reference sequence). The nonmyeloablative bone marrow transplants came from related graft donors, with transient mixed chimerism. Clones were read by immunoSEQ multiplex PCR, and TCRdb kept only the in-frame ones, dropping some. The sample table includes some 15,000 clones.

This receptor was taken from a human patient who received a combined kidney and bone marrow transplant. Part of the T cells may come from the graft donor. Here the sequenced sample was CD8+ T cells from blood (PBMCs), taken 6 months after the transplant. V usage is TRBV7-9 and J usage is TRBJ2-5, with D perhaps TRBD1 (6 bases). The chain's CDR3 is CASSSPGHGETQYF. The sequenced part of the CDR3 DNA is TGTGCCAGCAGCTCCCCGGGACACGGAGAGACC.